A selection of T cell receptor beta chains follows, all from one sample in a study of T-cell memory formation after mild COVID-19. TCRdb analysed the 5' RACE reads with MiXCR anew, one entry per CDR3 protein. Of around 140,000 distinct CDR3 sequences listed, 6% to 7% are singletons. What was sequenced was PBMCs or a T cell subset sorted from them (not recorded which). Every receptor here comes from an adult woman who had mild COVID-19 (a few samples of this study predate the infection). Cell type and time point are not known. Both conserved end residues are part of each CDR3. Rows give clone size only sometimes, using once, few, many, or a class for an expanded clone.

CASSLVSGNEQFF | TRBV5-6 | many | TRBJ2-1
CASSPRDRDNEQFF | TRBV6-2/TRBV6-3 | few | TRBJ2-1
CATSSPSLRAGEQFF | TRBV24-1 | many | TRBJ2-1
CASSLTTGTGGDEQYF | TRBV5-1 | many | TRBJ2-7
CASSQLLAPQETQYF | TRBV11-2 | - | TRBJ2-5
CASSEAPGTNTEAFF | TRBV2 | many | TRBJ1-1
CSAQGQGATYEQYF | TRBV20-1 | few | TRBJ2-7
CASSQDDNMETQYF | TRBV4-2 | - | TRBJ2-5
CASSLGGTSSPGQETQYF | TRBV11-3 | - | TRBJ2-5
CASSPRTADTEAFF | TRBV5-1 | many | TRBJ1-1
CASRQDVKKEAFF | TRBV11-2 | many | TRBJ1-1
CASSQDQRGEAFF | TRBV4-2 | many | TRBJ1-1
CASSLVTDYEQYF | TRBV7-9 | few | TRBJ2-7
CASSQGSGSYEQYF | TRBV4-2 | many | TRBJ2-7
CASSYSMAQGPYNEQFF | TRBV6-6 | few | TRBJ2-1
CASSQGIQGTQYF | TRBV4-3 | many | TRBJ2-5
CASSIDRGGLYNEQFF | TRBV19 | - | TRBJ2-1
CASSLASTGGDTQYF | TRBV5-4 | many | TRBJ2-3
CASSQGAGGNTEAFF | TRBV4-2 | many | TRBJ1-1
CASSKGGNQPQHF | TRBV7-2 | - | TRBJ1-5
CASSLTGTTNTEAFF | TRBV7-3 | many | TRBJ1-1
CASSRAGGETQYF | TRBV18 | - | TRBJ2-5
CASKGQGPYSGANVLTF | TRBV6-5 | few | TRBJ2-6
CASSPRGAQEQFF | TRBV18 | few | TRBJ2-1
CASSQAKSLGGLIGGELFF | TRBV4-2 | few | TRBJ2-2
CSATAGGAWTEAFF | TRBV20-1 | few | TRBJ1-1
CASAMGWEETQYF | TRBV12-5 | many | TRBJ2-5
CASSLMDGNYGYTF | TRBV5-1 | few | TRBJ1-2
CASTPPGNQETQYF | TRBV7-2 | few | TRBJ2-5
CAWKGLAGVSTGELFF | TRBV30 | many | TRBJ2-2
CASSVEDNQPQHF | TRBV9 | - | TRBJ1-5
CASSHPRGDPRDEQFF | TRBV4-1 | few | TRBJ2-1
CASSLDASRGQTQYF | TRBV11-3 | few | TRBJ2-3
CASSLVVSKNEQFF | TRBV5-1 | many | TRBJ2-1